Presented here are 15 T cell receptor beta chains from one specimen sequenced in a study of blood T cell repertoires in COVID-19 (dated by TCRdb to between 2020 and 2021). The library was prepared using the immunoSEQ multiplex PCR assay. The source is immuneACCESS, and TCRdb retained only in-frame sequences with V and J called. Part of the clones is not carried over; for the studies checked, unresolved V genes explain less than half of this, and the remainder is unexplained. The sample has 190,000 or so clones on record, about 84% of them singletons. Under 9.5% of the sample belongs to the ten largest clones. Sequenced sample: PBMCs or T cells enriched from blood (not recorded which). These receptors were obtained from a woman in her twenties or thirties who had recovered from COVID-19.

This sequence joins TRBV29-1 and TRBJ2-7, with D perhaps matching TRBD1 (6 bases). From germline, CDR1 is SQVTM and CDR2 ANQGSEA. With 6 bases removed from V and 3 bases from J, the gap between germline ends came to 9 bases. The CDR3 runs 11 residues. CDR3 residues: CSVSQGYEQYF. CDR3 nucleotide sequence: TGCAGCGTCTCACAGGGCTACGAGCAGTACTTC.

The chain links TRBV6-5 to TRBJ1-4; D not resolved. V was pared by 5 bases and J by 4 bases, with 14 bases between. Germline CDR1 reads MNHEY; CDR2 reads SVGAGI. This CDR3 has 15 amino acids. Here the CDR3 reads CASSPFRNNNEKLFF. The DNA for the CDR3 is TGTGCCAGCAGTCCCTTCCGTAATAATAATGAAAAACTGTTTTTT.

V and J are TRBV7-9 and TRBJ2-7; 12 bases match TRBD1. This CDR3 spans 15 amino acids. V shed 4 bases and J 4 bases; nucleotides not matched to a gene: 5. CDR1 and CDR2 from the germline V gene are SEHNR and FQNEAQ (reference sequence). The CDR3 DNA reads TGTGCCAGCAGCTGGCCGGGACAGGGGGCATACGAGCAGTACTTC. Translation gives CASSWPGQGAYEQYF.

The chain carries TRBV4-1 and TRBJ1-2; 12 bases fit TRBD1. CDR3 size: 16 residues. V shed 2 bases, J shed 7 bases, and the junction held 8 bases outside the gene matches. Germline V gene sequence: CDR1 MGHRA, CDR2 YSYEKL. CDR3 coding DNA: TGCGCCAGCAGCCAACCCGGCCGGGACAGGGGGCTTGGCTACACCTTC. This sequence encodes CASSQPGRDRGLGYTF.

The V gene is TRBV14, the J gene TRBJ2-2; TRBD2 agrees at 8 bases. The CDR3 spans 16 residues. Germline V gives CDR1 SGHDN, CDR2 FVKESK. J was trimmed by 1 base and V by 4 bases; bases with no gene match: 5. CDR3 coding DNA: TGTGCCAGCAGCCCACGGACTAGCAGGAACACCGGGGAGCTGTTTTTT. Amino acids: CASSPRTSRNTGELFF.

The chain combines TRBV19 with TRBJ1-1, with D possibly matching TRBD1 (5 bases). The CDR3 loop spans 14 amino acids. Deletions cut 5 bases from V and 8 bases from J, with 18 bases between. Germline assignment: CDR1 LNHDA and CDR2 SQIVND (reference sequence). CDR3 region: CASSVPGGDREAFF. The CDR3 DNA reads TGTGCCAGTAGTGTACCGGGGGGGGACCGGGAAGCTTTCTTT.

This rearrangement joins TRBV6-5 to TRBJ2-3; D is possibly TRBD2 (6 bases). From germline, CDR1 is MNHEY and CDR2 SVGAGI. CDR3 length: 13 residues. Trimming cost V 4 bases and J 4 bases, with 9 bases left between them. The CDR3 DNA reads as TGTGCCAGCAGTTCCGGGAGATCAGATACGCAGTATTTT. It is translated as CASSSGRSDTQYF.

V gene TRBV7-8 combines with J gene TRBJ2-1; weak D call: TRBD1 (7 bases). The germline V gene has CDR1 SGHVS and CDR2 FQNEAQ. The CDR3 loop spans 16 amino acids. Trimming took off 1 base at V and 8 bases at J, with 18 bases between the two ends. CDR3 in DNA: TGTGCCAGCAGCTTAGGCCAGGGGGGAGATACGGATGAGCAGTTCTTC. Its translation is CASSLGQGGDTDEQFF.

This chain links TRBV19 with TRBJ2-1; TRBD2 aligns across 10 bases. The V and J ends lost 5 bases and 5 bases, in that order; junction bases with no gene match: 3. CDR1 and CDR2 (germline): LNHDA, SQIVND (reference sequence). There are 14 residues in the CDR3. The CDR3 reads CASSVLAGDNEQFF. DNA of the CDR3: TGTGCCAGTAGTGTTCTAGCGGGGGACAATGAGCAGTTCTTC.

J is TRBJ2-3 and V is TRBV7-3; 8 bases match TRBD2. V lost 5 bases, J lost 3 bases, and 4 bases stayed unmatched. CDR3 length equals 14 residues. Germline values: CDR1 SGHTA, CDR2 FQGTGA. The CDR3 spells CASSQGLATDTQYF. DNA for the CDR3: TGTGCCAGCAGCCAAGGACTAGCAACAGATACGCAGTATTTT.

The chain is built from TRBV24-1 and TRBJ2-1; D is ambiguous. Germline loops: CDR1 KGHDR, CDR2 SFDVKD. CDR3 length: 16 amino acids. The V end was cut by 1 base, the J end by 0 bases, with 9 bases between. The CDR3 reads CATSDFAASSYNEQFF. The CDR3 DNA sequence: TGTGCCACCAGTGATTTTGCCGCCAGCTCCTACAATGAGCAGTTCTTC.

This chain connects TRBV5-1 to TRBJ1-2, with D maybe TRBD1 (6 bases). The V and J ends lost 9 bases and 8 bases respectively, with 20 bases between them. The CDR3 is 13 residues long. Germline CDR1 SGHRS, CDR2 YFSETQ. The CDR3 DNA reads TGCGCCACCTCCTCCCTGGGGGCAGTGGGCTACACCTTC. Encoded protein: CATSSLGAVGYTF.

V is TRBV7-3 and J is TRBJ2-7; TRBD1 might be the D (6 bases). Trimming stripped 3 bases from V and 0 bases from J, with 12 bases between. The CDR3 length is 15 residues. The germline CDR1 and CDR2 sequences are SGHTA and FQGTGA. In DNA, the CDR3 is TGTGCCAGCAGCTTGGGGGCAAGTGGCTCCTACGAGCAGTACTTC. As protein: CASSLGASGSYEQYF. The entire variable domain, with the rest obtained from reference TRBV7-3 and TRBJ2-7, is as follows: GAGVSQTPSNKVTEKGKYVELRCDPISGHTALYWYRQSLGQGPEFLIYFQGTGAADDSGLPNDRFFAVRPEGSVSTLKIQRTERGDSAVYLCASSLGASGSYEQYFGPGTRLTVT.

The chain joins TRBV24-1 to TRBJ2-1, with 10 bases fitting TRBD1. V lost 1 base and J lost 7; bases outside the gene matches: 6. The CDR3 sequence is 16 residues long. CDR1 and CDR2 (germline): KGHDR, SFDVKD. CDR3 amino acids: CATSDFAGTGENEQFF. CDR3 DNA sequence: TGTGCCACCAGTGATTTCGCCGGGACAGGGGAAAATGAGCAGTTCTTC.

The chain couples TRBV2 to TRBJ2-7; D might be TRBD2 (6 bases). The CDR3 consists of 14 residues. V was clipped by 5 bases and J by 2 bases, with 13 bases between them. Germline V gene lookup returns CDR1 SNHLY and CDR2 FYNNEI. As DNA, the CDR3 is TGTGCCAGCAGTTTTGGGAGGATTCCCTACGAGCAGTACTTC. Translated: CASSFGRIPYEQYF.